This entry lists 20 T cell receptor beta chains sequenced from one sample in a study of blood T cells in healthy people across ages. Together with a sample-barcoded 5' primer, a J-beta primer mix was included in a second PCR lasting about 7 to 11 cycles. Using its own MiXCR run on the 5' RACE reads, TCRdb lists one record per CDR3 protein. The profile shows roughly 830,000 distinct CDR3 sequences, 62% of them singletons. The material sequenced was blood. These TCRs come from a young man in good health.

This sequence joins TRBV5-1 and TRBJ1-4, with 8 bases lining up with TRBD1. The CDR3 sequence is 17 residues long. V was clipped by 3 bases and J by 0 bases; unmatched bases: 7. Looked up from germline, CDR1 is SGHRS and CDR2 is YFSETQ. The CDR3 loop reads CASSSTGDITTNEKLFF. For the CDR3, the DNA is TGCGCCAGCAGCTCGACAGGGGATATAACAACTAATGAAAAACTGTTTTTT.

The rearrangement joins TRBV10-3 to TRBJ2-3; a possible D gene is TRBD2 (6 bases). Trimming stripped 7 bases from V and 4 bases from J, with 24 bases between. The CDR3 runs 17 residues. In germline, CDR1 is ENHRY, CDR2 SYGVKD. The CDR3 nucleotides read TGTGCCATCAATACCCCACTAGCTGGGGTGGGAGCAGATACGCAGTATTTT. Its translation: CAINTPLAGVGADTQYF.

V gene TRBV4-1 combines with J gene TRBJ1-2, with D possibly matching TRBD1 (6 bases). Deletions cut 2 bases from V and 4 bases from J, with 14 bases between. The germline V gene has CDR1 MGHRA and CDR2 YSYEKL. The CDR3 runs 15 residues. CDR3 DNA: TGCGCCAGCAGCCAAAGCCCACAGGGTAGCTATGGCTACACCTTC. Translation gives CASSQSPQGSYGYTF.

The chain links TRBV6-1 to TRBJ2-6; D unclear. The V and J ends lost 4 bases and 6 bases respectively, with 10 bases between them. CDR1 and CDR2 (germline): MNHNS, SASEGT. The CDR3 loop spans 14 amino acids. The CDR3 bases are TGTGCCAGCAGTGTTCTGGGATCGGCCAACGTCCTGACTTTC. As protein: CASSVLGSANVLTF.

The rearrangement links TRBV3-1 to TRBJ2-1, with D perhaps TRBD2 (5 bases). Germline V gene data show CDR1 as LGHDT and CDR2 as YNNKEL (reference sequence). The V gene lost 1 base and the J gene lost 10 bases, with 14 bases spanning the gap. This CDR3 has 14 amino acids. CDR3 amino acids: CASSQVLAKKEQFF. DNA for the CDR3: TGTGCCAGCAGCCAAGTCCTAGCCAAGAAAGAGCAGTTCTTC.

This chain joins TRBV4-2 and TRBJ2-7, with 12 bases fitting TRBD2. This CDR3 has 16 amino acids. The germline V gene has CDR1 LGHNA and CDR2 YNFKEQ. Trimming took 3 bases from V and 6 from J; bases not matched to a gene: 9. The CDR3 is CASSQALAGGPVEQYF. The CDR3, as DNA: TGTGCCAGCAGCCAGGCACTAGCGGGGGGACCGGTCGAGCAGTACTTC.

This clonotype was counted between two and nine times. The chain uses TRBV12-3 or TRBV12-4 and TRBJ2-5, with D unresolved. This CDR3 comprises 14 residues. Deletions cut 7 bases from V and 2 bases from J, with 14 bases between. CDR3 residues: CASTILGSQETQYF. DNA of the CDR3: TGTGCCAGCACTATTTTGGGCAGTCAAGAGACCCAGTACTTC.

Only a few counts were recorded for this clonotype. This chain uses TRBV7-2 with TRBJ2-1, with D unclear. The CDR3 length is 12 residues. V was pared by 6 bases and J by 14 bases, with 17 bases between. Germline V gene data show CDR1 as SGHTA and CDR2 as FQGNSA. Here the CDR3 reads CASSLNVELEFF. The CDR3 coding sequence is TGTGCCAGCAGTCTAAACGTGGAACTGGAGTTCTTC.

Written as DNA, the CDR3 is TGCAGTGCCTTAGCGGGGGCCAACACAGATACGCAGTATTTT. It translates to CSALAGANTDTQYF. The chain couples TRBV20-1 to TRBJ2-3, with 9 bases that match TRBD2. Germline lookup yields CDR1 DFQATT and CDR2 SNEGSKA (reference sequence). The junction had 6 bases not matched to a gene; V was cut back by 6 bases and J by 2 bases. CDR3 length: 14 residues.

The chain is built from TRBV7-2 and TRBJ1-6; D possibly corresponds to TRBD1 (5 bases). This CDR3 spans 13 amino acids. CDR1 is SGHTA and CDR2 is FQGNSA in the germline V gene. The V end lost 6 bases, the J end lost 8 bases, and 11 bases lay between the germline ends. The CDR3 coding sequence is TGTGCCAGCAGTTCCCGGGGGGATTCACCCCTCCACTTT. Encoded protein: CASSSRGDSPLHF.

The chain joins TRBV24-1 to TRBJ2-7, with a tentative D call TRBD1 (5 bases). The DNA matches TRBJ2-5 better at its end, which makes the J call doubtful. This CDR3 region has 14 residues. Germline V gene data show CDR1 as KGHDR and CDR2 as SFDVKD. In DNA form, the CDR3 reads TGTGCCACCAGTGATTTGGGACATCCAGAGACCCAGTACTTC. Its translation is CATSDLGHPETQYF.

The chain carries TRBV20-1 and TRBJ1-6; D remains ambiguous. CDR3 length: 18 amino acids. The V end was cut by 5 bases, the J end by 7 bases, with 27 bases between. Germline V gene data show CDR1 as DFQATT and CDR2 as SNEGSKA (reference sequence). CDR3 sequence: CSAPRSTRRAPLNSPLHF. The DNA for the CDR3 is TGCAGTGCTCCTCGGAGCACAAGACGTGCTCCGTTGAATTCACCCCTCCACTTT.

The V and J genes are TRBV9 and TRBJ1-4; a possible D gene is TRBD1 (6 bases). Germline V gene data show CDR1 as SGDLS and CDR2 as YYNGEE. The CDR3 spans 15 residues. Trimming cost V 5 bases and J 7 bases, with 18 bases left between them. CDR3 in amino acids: CASSPDPGQSEKLFF. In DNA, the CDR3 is TGTGCCAGCAGTCCTGACCCGGGACAAAGTGAAAAACTGTTTTTT.

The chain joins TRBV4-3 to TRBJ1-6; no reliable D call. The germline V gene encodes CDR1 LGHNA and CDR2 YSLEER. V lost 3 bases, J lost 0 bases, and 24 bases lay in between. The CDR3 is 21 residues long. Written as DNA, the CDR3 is TGCGCCAGCAGCCAGACGCTAATTTCTATCGGGGTACCCTCCTATAATTCACCCCTCCACTTT. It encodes CASSQTLISIGVPSYNSPLHF.

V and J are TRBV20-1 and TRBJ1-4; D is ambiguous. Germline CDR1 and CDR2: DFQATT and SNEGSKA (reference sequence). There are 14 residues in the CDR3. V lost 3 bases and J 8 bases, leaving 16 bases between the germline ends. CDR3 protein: CSARAGISREKLFF. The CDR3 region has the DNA TGCAGTGCTAGGGCAGGAATCTCTCGGGAAAAACTGTTTTTT.

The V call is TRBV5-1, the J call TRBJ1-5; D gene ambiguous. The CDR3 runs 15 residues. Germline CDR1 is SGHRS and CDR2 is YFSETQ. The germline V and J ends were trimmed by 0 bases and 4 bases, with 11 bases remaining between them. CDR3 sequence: CASSLAGRRNQPQHF. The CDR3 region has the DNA TGCGCCAGCAGCTTGGCGGGCAGACGAAATCAGCCCCAGCATTTT.

As DNA, the CDR3 is TGTGCCAGCACCCGGACCGGCACCGGCAATCAGCCCCAGCATTTT. Its translation is CASTRTGTGNQPQHF. V is TRBV6-1 and J is TRBJ1-5; D is unclear. CDR1 MNHNS and CDR2 SASEGT come from the germline V gene. This CDR3 has 15 residues. The germline V and J ends were trimmed by 7 bases and 2 bases, with 15 bases remaining between them.

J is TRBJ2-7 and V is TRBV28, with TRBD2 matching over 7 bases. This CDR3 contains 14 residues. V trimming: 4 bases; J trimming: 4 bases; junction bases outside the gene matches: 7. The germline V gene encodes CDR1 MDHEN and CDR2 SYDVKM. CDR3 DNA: TGTGCCAGCAGTTCCTCGGGGAGGGAATACGAGCAGTACTTC. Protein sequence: CASSSSGREYEQYF.

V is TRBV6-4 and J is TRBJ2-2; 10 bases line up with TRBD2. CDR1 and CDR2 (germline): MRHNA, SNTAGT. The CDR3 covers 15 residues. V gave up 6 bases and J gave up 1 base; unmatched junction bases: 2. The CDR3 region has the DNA TGTGCCAGCAGGGCTAGCGGGGGGAACACCGGGGAGCTGTTTTTT. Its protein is CASRASGGNTGELFF.

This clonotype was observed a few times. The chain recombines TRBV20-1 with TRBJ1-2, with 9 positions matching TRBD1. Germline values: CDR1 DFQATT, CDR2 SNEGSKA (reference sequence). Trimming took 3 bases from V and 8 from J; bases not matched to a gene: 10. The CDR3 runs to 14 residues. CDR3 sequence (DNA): TGCAGTGCTAGGCCCGTGGACAGGGGATGGGGCTACACCTTC. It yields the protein CSARPVDRGWGYTF.